This T cell receptor (beta chain) was observed in a study of T-cell memory formation after mild COVID-19. On this clonotype itself: What it binds is unknown.

Study results and caveats: Shrinking CD4+ clones were chiefly CM and EM; CD8+ ones were chiefly EMRA.

Amplification by 5'RACE using constant-segment primers produced TCR alpha and TCR beta cDNA libraries that carried sample barcodes and UMIs. Using its own MiXCR run on the 5' RACE reads, TCRdb lists one record per CDR3 protein. The top ten hold about a fifth of the sample, which has around 340,000 distinct CDR3 sequences, 15% to 20% seen once. With 6 bases clipped from V and 0 bases from J, the junction kept 8 bases outside the gene matches. In germline, CDR1 is KGHSH, CDR2 LQKENI. The length of the CDR3 is 15 residues. Sequencing used PBMCs or a T cell subset sorted from them (not recorded which). The TCR comes from a man between 18 and 35 years old who had mild COVID-19 (a few samples of this study predate the infection). Cell type and time point are not known. The chain employs TRBV18 and TRBJ2-7, with 7 bases fitting TRBD1. In nucleotides, the CDR3 is TGTGCCAGCTCGGAGAGACAGGGAAGCTCCTACGAGCAGTACTTC. Translated: CASSERQGSSYEQYF.